Sequencing of this T cell receptor beta chain was carried out in a study of TIL therapy for anti-PD-1-resistant metastatic lung cancer. About the research overall: Median tumor PD-L1 proportion score was roughly 5.5%.

Study findings and constraints: This highly selected cohort may not generalize to typical lung cancer patients.

CDR3 length: 11 amino acids. V was pared by 1 base and J by 5 bases, with 5 bases between. In germline, CDR1 is DFQATT, CDR2 SNEGSKA (reference sequence). The sample holds one count of this clone. Its antigen is unidentified. Regarding time point: pre-treatment sample, taken before nivolumab and TIL therapy. Adults with stage 4 NSCLC were enrolled in a phase I trial. This was the immunoSEQ v3 assay. Survey-level samples got approximately 2.1 million read pairs; deep-level samples got roughly 4.5-6 million. TCRdb keeps only in-frame clones here, not all; method: immunoSEQ multiplex PCR. This table holds 36,000 or so clones, around four fifths found once.

The TCR comes from a person aged 25-80 years with non-small cell lung cancer. The starting material was blood, obtained at baseline. The rearrangement uses TRBV20-1 and TRBJ2-5; D is unresolved. The DNA of the CDR3 is TGCAGTGCTAGAGCGATGGAGACCCAGTACTTC. It specifies CSARAMETQYF.